Listed here is a single T cell receptor beta chain. This sample is part of a study of T cell responses to AZD1222 COVID-19 vaccine. Germline V gene data show CDR1 as SEHNR and CDR2 as FQNEAQ (reference sequence). The CDR3 is 15 amino acids. V was shortened by 4 bases and J by 2 bases, with 12 bases between the two germline ends. This table comes from immunoSEQ multiplex PCR, and its TCRdb copy is limited to in-frame clones, with some not included. The repertoire holds over 85,000 clones, with approximately 90% as singletons. The gene calls are TRBV7-9 and TRBJ1-3; maybe TRBD1 (5 bases). This receptor was taken from an adult in good health. The material sequenced was peripheral blood, taken on day 0 of AZD1222 vaccination. In DNA, the CDR3 is TGTGCCAGCAGCTACCCGGGGCATCCTGGAAACACCATATATTTT. As protein: CASSYPGHPGNTIYF.